The entry below gives a single T cell receptor beta chain sequence along with its context. Per the study methods: Amplification with reference gene primers provided the estimates of nucleated cell counts. Sequenced by immunoSEQ multiplex PCR; TCRdb stores in-frame clones only, minus some. The DNA gave D and trimming, while V, J and clone size come from that table. The top ten hold 5.8% of the sample, which has about 150,000 clones, around 84% seen once. This sample was taken from a study of blood T cell repertoires in COVID-19. Study-level background: The United States, Italy and Spain provided the acute and convalescent COVID-19 samples. Sources were T cells, B-cell-depleted T cells, or PBMCs; the material itself was cDNA or gDNA.

The CDR3 length is 15 residues. Germline V gene sequence: CDR1 LNHNV, CDR2 YYDKDF (reference sequence). V lost 3 bases, J lost 5 bases, and 16 bases lay in between. Before they entered the study, exposed participants had met a COVID-19 case within 2 weeks. The clonotype was recovered from a woman aged 50 to 60 who had been exposed to COVID-19. The V gene is TRBV15, the J gene TRBJ1-1; tentatively, D is TRBD1 (5 bases). Sequenced: PBMCs or T cells enriched from blood (not recorded which). The CDR3, as DNA: TGTGCCACCAGCAGGGGGCCAATGGCCGGGACTGAAGCTTTCTTT. This encodes CATSRGPMAGTEAFF.